This T cell receptor beta chain was sequenced during a study of regulatory T cells in long-lasting Graves disease (TCRdb year 2021). Turning to the overall study: Persistent Graves' disease meant more than 5 years of antithyroid drug treatment with TSH receptor autoantibodies that stayed positive. On average, persistent Graves' disease patients in the clinical cohort had been on antithyroid drugs for about 9.7 years. Peripheral blood TCR sequencing and RNA sequencing compared persistent Graves' disease patients with newly diagnosed Graves' disease patients. The study was conducted in China and was registered as a clinical trial. A total of around 33 samples were covered by TCR sequencing, comprising some 13 persistent and 20 newly diagnosed Graves' disease patients.

The time point label for this specimen denotes: persistent/refractory GD, antithyroid drugs over 5 years with positive TRAb. For both TCR sequencing and RNA sequencing, RNA was extracted from PBMCs in TRIzol. The diagnosis of Graves' disease followed American Thyroid Association guidelines. Recruitment of patients was carried out at an endocrinology department in Xi'an, China. Each patient gave about 8.1 milliliters of peripheral blood, collected in an EDTA anticoagulant tube. PBMCs were isolated by Ficoll Paque Plus density gradient separation without further T cell sorting. An Agilent 2100 Bioanalyzer and agarose gel were used to check RNA quality, while a NanoDrop 2000 measured RNA concentration. In this sample, this clonotype turned up a few times. Its specific antigen is unknown. No base quality values were provided; no much bigger clone lies one nucleotide off. Study-wide conclusions, independent of this receptor: Only the TCR beta chain was sequenced and analyzed. Patients with persistent disease shared more public clonotypes (around 2,700) than newly diagnosed patients did (more than 900). Because the primary lesion, thyroid tissue, could not be accessed, the study looked at peripheral blood alone. The authors noted that the small sample size was a limitation that may lower accuracy. Persistent disease showed preferential use of TRBV28, TRBJ1-2 and TRBJ2-5, whereas newly diagnosed disease favored TRBV20-1 and TRBJ2-1. Lower TCR Shannon entropy and fewer highly expanded clones were observed in persistent Graves' disease patients than in newly diagnosed patients, which suggested clonal expansion.

The CDR3 covers 16 residues, taking in both the cysteine and the phenylalanine. The entry retains the CDR3 DNA only, 48 bases that are in frame from base 1. Cut back by 3 bases and 4 bases, the V and J ends lie 18 bases apart. From a lookup of the germline V gene (reference sequence), CDR1 and CDR2 are LNHDA and SQIVND. The method was multiplex PCR. The data were produced on an Illumina HiSeq 4000. TCR beta libraries were built with iRepertoire HTBI primers and Arm-PCR amplification of CDR3 regions. PCR products were gel purified before sequencing. Per the source publication's procedure: Across samples, 55 to 80 TRBV and 13 to 15 TRBJ segments were identified and used for gene usage analysis of CDR3 amino acid clonotypes. COPE and FqMerger were used to merge the filtered high-quality paired reads into contigs. Contigs were aligned with BLAST to IMGT TRBV, TRBD and TRBJ reference genes, and CDR3 was defined per IMGT. Any clonotype with a frequency above 0.1% was classified as a highly expanded clone. Shannon entropy served as the measure of repertoire diversity, while the Gini coefficient captured V-J evenness. A clonotype was considered public if more than one individual shared it. The public reads were reprocessed in TCRdb via fastp at Q25 and MiXCR, keeping in-frame beta chains. Identical CDR3 proteins give one entry, which carries the most common genes and DNA. V and J calls and clone size were set by TCRdb, not the authors. This sample holds 600,000 to 850,000 distinct CDR3 sequences; 25% to 35% were observed only once. Under 55% of the sample is in the top ten clones.

The receptor was isolated from a female donor with Graves disease. The chain couples TRBV19 to TRBJ1-2; the D region possibly corresponds to TRBD1 (5 bases align). The input for sequencing was peripheral blood mononuclear cells (PBMCs), taken when the disease was refractory, from a patient treated with antithyroid drugs. Here the CDR3 is given as CASSIPDTQALYGYTF. DNA sequence: TGTGCCAGTAGTATTCCGGACACGCAGGCTCTCTATGGCTACACCTTC. Beyond the CDR3, the reference TRBV19 and TRBJ1-2 genes provide the residues; the full variable domain reads: DGGITQSPKYLFRKEGQNVTLSCEQNLNHDAMYWYRQDPGQGLRLIYYSQIVNDFQKGDIAEGYSVSREKKESFPLTVTSAQKNPTAFYLCASSIPDTQALYGYTFGSGTRLTVV.